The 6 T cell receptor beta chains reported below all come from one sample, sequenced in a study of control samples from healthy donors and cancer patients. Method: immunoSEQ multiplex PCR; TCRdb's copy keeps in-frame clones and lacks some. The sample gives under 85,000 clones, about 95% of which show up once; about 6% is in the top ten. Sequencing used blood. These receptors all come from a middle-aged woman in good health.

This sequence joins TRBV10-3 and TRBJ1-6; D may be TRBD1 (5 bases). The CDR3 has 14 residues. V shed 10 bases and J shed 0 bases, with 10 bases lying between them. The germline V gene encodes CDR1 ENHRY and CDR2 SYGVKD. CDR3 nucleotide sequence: TGTGCCACCTCGGACACCTCCTATAATTCACCCCTCCACTTT. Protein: CATSDTSYNSPLHF.

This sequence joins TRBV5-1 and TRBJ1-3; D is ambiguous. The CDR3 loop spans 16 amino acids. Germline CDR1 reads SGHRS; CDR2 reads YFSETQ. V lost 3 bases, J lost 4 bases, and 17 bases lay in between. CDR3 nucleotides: TGCGCCAGCAGCTCCTCGGGGTTATCATCCGGAAACACCATATATTTT. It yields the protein CASSSSGLSSGNTIYF.

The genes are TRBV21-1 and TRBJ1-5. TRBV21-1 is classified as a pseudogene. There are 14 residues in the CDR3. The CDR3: CAISPPGPKEPQHF. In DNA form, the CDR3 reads TGTGCCATCTCCCCCCCGGGACCTAAAGAGCCCCAGCATTTT.

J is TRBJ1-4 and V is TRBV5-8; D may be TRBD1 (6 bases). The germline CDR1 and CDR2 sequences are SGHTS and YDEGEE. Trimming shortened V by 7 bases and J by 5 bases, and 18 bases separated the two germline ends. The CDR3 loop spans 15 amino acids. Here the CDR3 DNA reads TGTGCCAGCGGATATCGGAGGGGGGGAAATGAAAAACTGTTTTTT. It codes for CASGYRRGGNEKLFF.

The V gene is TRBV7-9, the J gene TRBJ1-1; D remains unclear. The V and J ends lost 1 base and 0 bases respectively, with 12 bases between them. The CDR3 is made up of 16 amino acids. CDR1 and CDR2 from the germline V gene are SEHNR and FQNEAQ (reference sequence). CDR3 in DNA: TGTGCCAGCAGCTTAGGGGCGACCCGCATGAACACTGAAGCTTTCTTT. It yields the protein CASSLGATRMNTEAFF. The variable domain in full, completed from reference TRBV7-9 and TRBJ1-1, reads DTGVSQNPRHKITKRGQNVTFRCDPISEHNRLYWYRQTLGQGPEFLTYFQNEAQLEKSRLLSDRFSAERPKGSFSTLEIQRTEQGDSAMYLCASSLGATRMNTEAFFGQGTRLTVV.

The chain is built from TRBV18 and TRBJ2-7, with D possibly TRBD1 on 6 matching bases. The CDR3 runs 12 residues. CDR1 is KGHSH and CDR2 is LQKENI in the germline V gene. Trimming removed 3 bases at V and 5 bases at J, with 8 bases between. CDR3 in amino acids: CASSPGTHEQYF. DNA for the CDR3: TGTGCCAGCTCACCCGGGACACACGAGCAGTACTTC.